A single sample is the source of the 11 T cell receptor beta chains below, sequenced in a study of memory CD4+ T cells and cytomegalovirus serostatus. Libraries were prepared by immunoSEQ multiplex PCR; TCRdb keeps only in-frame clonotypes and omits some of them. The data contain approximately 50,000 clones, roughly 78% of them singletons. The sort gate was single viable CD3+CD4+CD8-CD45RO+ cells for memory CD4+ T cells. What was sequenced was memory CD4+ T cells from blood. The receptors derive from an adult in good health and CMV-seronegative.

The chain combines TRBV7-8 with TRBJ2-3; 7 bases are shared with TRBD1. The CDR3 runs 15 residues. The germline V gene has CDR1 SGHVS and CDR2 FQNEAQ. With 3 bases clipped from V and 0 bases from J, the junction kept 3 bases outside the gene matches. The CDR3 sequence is CASSFDRVSTDTQYF. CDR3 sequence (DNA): TGTGCCAGCAGCTTCGACAGGGTGAGCACAGATACGCAGTATTTT.

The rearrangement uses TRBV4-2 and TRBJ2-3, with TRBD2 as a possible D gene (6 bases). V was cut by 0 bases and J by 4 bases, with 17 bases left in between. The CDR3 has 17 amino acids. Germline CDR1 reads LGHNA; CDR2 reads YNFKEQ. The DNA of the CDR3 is TGTGCCAGCAGCCAAGATTTCGCAGGGCCGGGGGCAGATACGCAGTATTTT. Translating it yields CASSQDFAGPGADTQYF.

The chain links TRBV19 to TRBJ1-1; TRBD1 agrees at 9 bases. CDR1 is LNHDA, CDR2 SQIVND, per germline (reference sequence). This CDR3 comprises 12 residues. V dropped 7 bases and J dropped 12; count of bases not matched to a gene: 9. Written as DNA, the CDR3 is TGTGCCAGTATTAGTGGGACAGGGAAGACTTTCTTT. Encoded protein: CASISGTGKTFF.

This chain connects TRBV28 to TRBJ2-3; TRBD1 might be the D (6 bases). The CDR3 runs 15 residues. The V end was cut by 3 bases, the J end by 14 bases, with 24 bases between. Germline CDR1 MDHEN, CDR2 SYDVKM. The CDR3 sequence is CASSLPSGTSEGGYF. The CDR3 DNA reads TGTGCCAGCAGTTTGCCCTCCGGGACCTCGGAAGGGGGGTATTTT.

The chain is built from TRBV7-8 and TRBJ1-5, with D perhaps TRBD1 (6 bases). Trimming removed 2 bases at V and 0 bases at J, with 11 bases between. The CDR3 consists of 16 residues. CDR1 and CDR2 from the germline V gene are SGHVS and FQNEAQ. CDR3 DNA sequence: TGTGCCAGCAGCTTACTCGGGACACTTAGCAATCAGCCCCAGCATTTT. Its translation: CASSLLGTLSNQPQHF.

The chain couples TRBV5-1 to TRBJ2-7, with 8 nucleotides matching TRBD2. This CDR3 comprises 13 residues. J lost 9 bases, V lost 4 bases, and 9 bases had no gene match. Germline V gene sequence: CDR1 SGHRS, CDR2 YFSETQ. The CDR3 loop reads CASSQRSGNGQYF. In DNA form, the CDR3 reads TGCGCCAGCAGCCAACGTAGCGGGAACGGGCAGTACTTC.

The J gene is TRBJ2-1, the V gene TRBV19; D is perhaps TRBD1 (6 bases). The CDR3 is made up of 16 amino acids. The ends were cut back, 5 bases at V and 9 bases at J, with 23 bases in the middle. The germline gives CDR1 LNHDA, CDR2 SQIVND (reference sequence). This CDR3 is CASSLYAGVRVGEQFF. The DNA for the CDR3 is TGTGCCAGTAGTTTGTATGCAGGGGTGCGCGTCGGTGAGCAGTTCTTC.

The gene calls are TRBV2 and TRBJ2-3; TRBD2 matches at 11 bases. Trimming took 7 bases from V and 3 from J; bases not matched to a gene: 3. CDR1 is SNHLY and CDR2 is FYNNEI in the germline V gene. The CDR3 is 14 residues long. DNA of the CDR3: TGTGCCAGCACCTTAGCGGGAGGGACAGATACGCAGTATTTT. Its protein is CASTLAGGTDTQYF. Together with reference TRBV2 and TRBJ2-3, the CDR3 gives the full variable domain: EPEVTQTPSHQVTQMGQEVILRCVPISNHLYFYWYRQILGQKVEFLVSFYNNEISEKSEIFDDQFSVERPDGSNFTLKIRSTKLEDSAMYFCASTLAGGTDTQYFGPGTRLTVL.

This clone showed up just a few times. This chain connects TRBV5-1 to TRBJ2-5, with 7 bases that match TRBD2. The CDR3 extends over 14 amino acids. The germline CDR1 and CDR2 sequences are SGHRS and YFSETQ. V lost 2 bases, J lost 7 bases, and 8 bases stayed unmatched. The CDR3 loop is CASSFGPSGGTQYF. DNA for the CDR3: TGCGCCAGCAGCTTTGGCCCCTCGGGGGGGACCCAGTACTTC.

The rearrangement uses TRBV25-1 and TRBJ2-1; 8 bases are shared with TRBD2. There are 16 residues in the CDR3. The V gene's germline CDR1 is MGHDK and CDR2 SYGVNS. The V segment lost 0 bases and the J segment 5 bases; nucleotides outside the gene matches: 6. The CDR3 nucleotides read TGTGCCAGCAGTGAATATCGGGCGGGAGGTAACAATGAGCAGTTCTTC. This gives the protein CASSEYRAGGNNEQFF.

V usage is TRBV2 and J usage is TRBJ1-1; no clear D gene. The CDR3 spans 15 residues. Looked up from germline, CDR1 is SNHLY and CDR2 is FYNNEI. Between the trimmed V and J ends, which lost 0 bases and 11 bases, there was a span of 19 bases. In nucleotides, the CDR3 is TGTGCCAGCAGTGAAGCGCGAGGCAGGACCGCCGAGGCTTTCTTT. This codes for CASSEARGRTAEAFF.